This T cell receptor beta chain was captured by sequencing in a study of blood T cell repertoires in COVID-19. About the study: Samples representing acute and convalescent COVID-19 were sourced from the United States, Italy and Spain. The analysed material was cDNA or gDNA that came from T cells, B-cell-depleted T cells, or PBMCs.

Of note for this clone: The junction and the germline gene differ at one end; a read error may be behind it.

As processed by the authors: It was from reference gene primer amplification that nucleated cell counts were estimated. Profiled with immunoSEQ multiplex PCR; TCRdb holds only in-frame clones, not every one. From that table come the V and J calls and clone size; the DNA was used to work out D and trimming. The sample includes tens of thousands of clones, about nine tenths of them seen just once. Germline CDR1 is SNHLY and CDR2 is FYNNEI. The CDR3 extends over 16 amino acids. The chain has TRBV2 and TRBJ1-4; possibly TRBD1 for D (5 bases). Sequencing was done on a sample of peripheral blood. This TCR came from a woman between 45 and 60 years old with acute or convalescent COVID-19. CDR3 in DNA: TGTGCCGGCAGCCAAGGGGCGCAGTATATTAATGAAAAACTGTTTTTT. Encoded protein: CAGSQGAQYINEKLFF.